The entry below describes one T cell receptor (beta chain). Time point noted: baseline, week 1 (first vaccination visit). As for treatment: pre-vaccination baseline after standard-of-care therapy. Using immunoSEQ multiplex PCR, the repertoire was profiled, and TCRdb retains in-frame clones only, with some absent. The profile shows 45,000 to 55,000 clones, 86% of them singletons. The germline CDR1 and CDR2 sequences are MNHEY and SMNVEV (reference sequence). The CDR3 runs 15 residues. V lost 5 bases and J lost 3, with 14 bases in between. The data were taken from a study of a mutant IDH1 vaccine in newly diagnosed glioma.

This specimen was PBMCs, taken from a glioma patient treated with radiotherapy, temozolomide or both. The receptor comes from a man aged 40-49 years with glioma. The chain carries TRBV27 and TRBJ2-1, with D perhaps being TRBD1 or TRBD2 (7 bases each). CDR3 bases: TGTGCCAGCAGTCCAGGGGGGGGAGTCTACAATGAGCAGTTCTTC. Translation: CASSPGGGVYNEQFF.